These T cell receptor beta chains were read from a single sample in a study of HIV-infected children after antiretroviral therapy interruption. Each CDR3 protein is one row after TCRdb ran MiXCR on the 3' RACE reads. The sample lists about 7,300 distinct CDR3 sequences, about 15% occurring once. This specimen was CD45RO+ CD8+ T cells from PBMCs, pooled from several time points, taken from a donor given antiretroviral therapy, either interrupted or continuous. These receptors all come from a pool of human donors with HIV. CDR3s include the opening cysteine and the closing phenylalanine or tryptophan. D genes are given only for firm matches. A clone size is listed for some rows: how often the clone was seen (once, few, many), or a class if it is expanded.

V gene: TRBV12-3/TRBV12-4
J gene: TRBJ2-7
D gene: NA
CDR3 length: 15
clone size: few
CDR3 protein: CASTLGRGASYEQYF
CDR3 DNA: TGTGCCAGCACCTTGGGTCGGGGGGCGTCCTACGAGCAGTACTTC

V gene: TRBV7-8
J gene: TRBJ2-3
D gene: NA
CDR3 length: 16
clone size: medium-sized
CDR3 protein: CASRSLGGAPTDTQYF
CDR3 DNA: TGTGCCAGCAGAAGCCTCGGTGGGGCCCCCACAGATACGCAGTATTTT

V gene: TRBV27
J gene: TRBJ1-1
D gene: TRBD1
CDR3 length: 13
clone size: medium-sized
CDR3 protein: CASSFKGATEAFF
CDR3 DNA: TGTGCCAGCAGTTTCAAGGGGGCCACTGAAGCTTTCTTT

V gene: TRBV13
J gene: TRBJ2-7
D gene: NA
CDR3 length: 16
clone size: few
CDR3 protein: CASSLVSGKGSYEQYF
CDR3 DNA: TGTGCCAGCAGCTTAGTATCAGGGAAGGGATCGTACGAGCAGTACTTC

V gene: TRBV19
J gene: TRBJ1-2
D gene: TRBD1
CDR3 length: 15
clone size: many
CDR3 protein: CASSNPGGWGYGYTF
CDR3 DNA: TGTGCCAGTAGTAATCCAGGGGGATGGGGCTATGGCTACACCTTC

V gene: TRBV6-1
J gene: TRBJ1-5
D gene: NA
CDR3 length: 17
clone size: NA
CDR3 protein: CASSEGTTVYGNQPQHF
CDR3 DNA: TGTGCCAGCAGTGAAGGAACTACAGTGTACGGCAATCAGCCCCAGCATTTT

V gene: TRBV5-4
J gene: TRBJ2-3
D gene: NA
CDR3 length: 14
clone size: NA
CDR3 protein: CASSLRGGVSTQYF
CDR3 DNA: TGTGCCAGCAGCTTGCGGGGCGGCGTGAGTACGCAGTATTTT

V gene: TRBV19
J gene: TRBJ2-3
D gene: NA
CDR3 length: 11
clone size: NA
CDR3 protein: CASSIKDTQYF
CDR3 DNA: TGTGCCAGTAGTATTAAAGACACGCAGTATTTT

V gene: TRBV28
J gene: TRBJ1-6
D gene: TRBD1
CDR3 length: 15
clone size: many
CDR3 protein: CASSLPGQGNSPLHF
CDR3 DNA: TGTGCCAGCAGTTTACCGGGACAGGGAAATTCACCCCTCCACTTT

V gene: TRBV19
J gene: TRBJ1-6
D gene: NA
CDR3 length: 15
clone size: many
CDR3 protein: CASSIGRSLGIPLHF
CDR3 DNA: TGTGCCAGTAGTATTGGACGGAGCCTGGGAATTCCCCTCCACTTT

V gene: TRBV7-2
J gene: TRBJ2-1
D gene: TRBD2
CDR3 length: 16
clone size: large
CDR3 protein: CASSPLAGGTYNEQFF
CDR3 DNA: TGTGCCAGCAGCCCCCTAGCGGGCGGTACCTACAATGAGCAGTTCTTC

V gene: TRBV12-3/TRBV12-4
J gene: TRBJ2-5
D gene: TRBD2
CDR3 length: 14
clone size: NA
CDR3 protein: CASSSSGGRETQYF
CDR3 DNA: TGTGCCAGCAGTTCTAGCGGGGGAAGGGAGACCCAGTACTTC

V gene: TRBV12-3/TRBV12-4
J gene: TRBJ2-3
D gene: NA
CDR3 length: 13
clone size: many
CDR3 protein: CASSLGATDTQYF
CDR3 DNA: TGTGCCAGCAGTCTCGGGGCCACAGATACGCAGTATTTT

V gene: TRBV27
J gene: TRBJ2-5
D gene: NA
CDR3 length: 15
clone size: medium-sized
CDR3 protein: CASSLSIGYQETQYF
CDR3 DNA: TGTGCCAGCAGTTTATCGATCGGCTACCAAGAGACCCAGTACTTC

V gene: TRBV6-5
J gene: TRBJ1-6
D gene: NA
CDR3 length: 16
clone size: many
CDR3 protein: CASSYSGGARNSPLHF
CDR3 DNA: TGTGCCAGCAGTTACTCGGGTGGAGCCCGAAATTCACCCCTCCACTTT

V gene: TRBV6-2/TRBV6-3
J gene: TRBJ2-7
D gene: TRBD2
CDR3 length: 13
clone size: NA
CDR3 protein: CASSYAGGYEQYF
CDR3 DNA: TGTGCCAGCAGTTACGCGGGAGGGTACGAGCAGTACTTC

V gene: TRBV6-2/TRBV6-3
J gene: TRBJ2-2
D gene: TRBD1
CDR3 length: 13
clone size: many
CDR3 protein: CASSTGAAVKLFF
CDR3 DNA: TGTGCCAGCAGTACAGGGGCCGCTGTCAAGCTGTTTTTT

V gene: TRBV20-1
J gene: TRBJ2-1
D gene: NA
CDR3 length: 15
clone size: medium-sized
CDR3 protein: CSASLPMGSYNEQFF
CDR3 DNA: TGCAGTGCTAGCCTACCAATGGGGTCCTACAATGAGCAGTTCTTC

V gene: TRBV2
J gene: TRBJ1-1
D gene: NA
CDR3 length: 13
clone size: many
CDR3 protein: CASSEAVSSEAFF
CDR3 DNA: TGTGCCAGCAGTGAAGCCGTTTCTTCTGAAGCTTTCTTT

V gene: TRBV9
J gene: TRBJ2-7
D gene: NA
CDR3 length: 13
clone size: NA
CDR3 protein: CASSPTGIDEQYF
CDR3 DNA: TGTGCCAGCAGCCCCACAGGGATCGACGAGCAGTACTTC

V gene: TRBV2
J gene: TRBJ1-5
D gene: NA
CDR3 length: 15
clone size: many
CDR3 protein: CASSEVTAPGQPQHF
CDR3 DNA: TGTGCCAGCAGTGAAGTTACAGCCCCGGGTCAGCCCCAGCATTTT

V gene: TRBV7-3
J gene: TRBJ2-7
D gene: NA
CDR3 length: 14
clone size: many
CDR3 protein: CASSLTPGKYEQYF
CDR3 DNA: TGTGCCAGCAGCTTAACGCCGGGGAAGTACGAGCAGTACTTC

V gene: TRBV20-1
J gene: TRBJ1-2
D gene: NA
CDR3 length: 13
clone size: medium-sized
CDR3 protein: CSAREGAVRGYTF
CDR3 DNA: TGCAGTGCTAGAGAAGGGGCAGTAAGAGGCTACACCTTC

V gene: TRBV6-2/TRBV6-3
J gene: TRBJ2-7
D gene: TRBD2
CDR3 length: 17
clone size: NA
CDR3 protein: CASRRTIASGRVYEQYF
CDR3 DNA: TGTGCCAGCAGACGTACTATCGCTAGCGGGAGAGTCTACGAGCAGTACTTC

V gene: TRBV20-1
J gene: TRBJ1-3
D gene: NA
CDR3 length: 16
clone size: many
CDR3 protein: CSAPIAGEARGNTIYF
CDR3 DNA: TGCAGTGCTCCTATCGCAGGGGAGGCTAGAGGAAACACCATATATTTT

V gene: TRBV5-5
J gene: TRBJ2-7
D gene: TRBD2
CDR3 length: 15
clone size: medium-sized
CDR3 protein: CASSLSSGSLYEQYF
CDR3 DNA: TGTGCCAGCAGCTTGTCTAGCGGGAGTCTCTACGAGCAGTACTTC

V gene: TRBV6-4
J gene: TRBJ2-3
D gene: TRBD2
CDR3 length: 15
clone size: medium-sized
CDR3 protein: CASSDGGGATDTQYF
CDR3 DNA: TGTGCCAGCAGCGATGGCGGGGGGGCCACAGATACGCAGTATTTT

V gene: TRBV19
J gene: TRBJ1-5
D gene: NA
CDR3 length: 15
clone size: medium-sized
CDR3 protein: CASSIPGWGNQPQHF
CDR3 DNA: TGTGCCAGTAGTATACCGGGTTGGGGCAATCAGCCCCAGCATTTT

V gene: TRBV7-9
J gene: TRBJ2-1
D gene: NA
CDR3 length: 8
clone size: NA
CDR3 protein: CATGLRFF
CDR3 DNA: TGTGCAACGGGTTTGAGGTTCTTC

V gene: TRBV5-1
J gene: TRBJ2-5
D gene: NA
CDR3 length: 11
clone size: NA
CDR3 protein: CASSLQETQYF
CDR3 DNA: TGCGCCAGCAGCCTTCAAGAGACCCAGTACTTC

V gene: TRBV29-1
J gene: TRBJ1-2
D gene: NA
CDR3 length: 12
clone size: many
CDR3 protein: CSGFGTNYGYTF
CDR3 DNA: TGCAGCGGGTTCGGGACTAACTATGGCTACACCTTC

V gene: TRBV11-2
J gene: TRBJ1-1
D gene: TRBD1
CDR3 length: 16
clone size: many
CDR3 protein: CASRSGTGGINTEAFF
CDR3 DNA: TGTGCCAGCAGGTCCGGGACAGGGGGCATCAACACTGAAGCTTTCTTT

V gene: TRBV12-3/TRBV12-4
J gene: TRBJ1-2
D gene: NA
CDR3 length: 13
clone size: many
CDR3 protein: CASSLGQGEGYTF
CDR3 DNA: TGTGCCAGCAGTTTAGGGCAGGGAGAAGGCTACACCTTC

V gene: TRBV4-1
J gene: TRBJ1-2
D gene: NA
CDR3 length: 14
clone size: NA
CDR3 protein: CASSQGESNYGYTF
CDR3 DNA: TGCGCCAGCAGCCAAGGCGAATCGAACTATGGCTACACCTTC

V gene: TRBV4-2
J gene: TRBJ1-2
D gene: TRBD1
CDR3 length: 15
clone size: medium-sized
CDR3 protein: CASSQDRDRGQGYTF
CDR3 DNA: TGTGCCAGCAGCCAAGATAGAGACAGGGGGCAAGGCTACACCTTC

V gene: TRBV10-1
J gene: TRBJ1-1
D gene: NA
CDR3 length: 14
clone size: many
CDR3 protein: CASSEGGQGNEAFF
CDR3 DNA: TGCGCCAGCAGTGAGGGGGGTCAGGGGAACGAAGCTTTCTTT

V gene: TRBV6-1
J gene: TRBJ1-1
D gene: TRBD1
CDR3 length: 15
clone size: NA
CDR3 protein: CASRTDRGKSTEAFF
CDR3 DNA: TGTGCCAGCAGGACCGACAGGGGCAAGAGCACTGAAGCTTTCTTT

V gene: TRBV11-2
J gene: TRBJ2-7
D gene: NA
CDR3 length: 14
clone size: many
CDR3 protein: CASSLMGTPYEQYF
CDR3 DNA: TGTGCCAGCAGCTTAATGGGCACCCCCTACGAGCAGTACTTC

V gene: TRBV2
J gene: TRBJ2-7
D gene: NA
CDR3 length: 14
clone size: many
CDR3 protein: CASSEGRMAYEQYF
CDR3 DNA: TGTGCCAGCAGTGAAGGTCGGATGGCCTACGAGCAGTACTTC

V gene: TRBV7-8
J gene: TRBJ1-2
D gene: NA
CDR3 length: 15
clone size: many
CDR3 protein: CASSPRRERGDGYTF
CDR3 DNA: TGTGCCAGCAGCCCGAGAAGGGAGCGGGGAGATGGCTACACCTTC

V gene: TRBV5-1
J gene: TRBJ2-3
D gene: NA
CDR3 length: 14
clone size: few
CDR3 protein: CASSLAISPDTQYF
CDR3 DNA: TGCGCCAGCAGCTTGGCCATTTCTCCAGATACGCAGTATTTT

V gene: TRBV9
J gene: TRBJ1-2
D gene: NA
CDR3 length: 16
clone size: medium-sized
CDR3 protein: CASSEPRDGTFYGYTF
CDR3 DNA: TGTGCCAGCAGCGAACCCAGGGACGGTACTTTCTATGGCTACACCTTC

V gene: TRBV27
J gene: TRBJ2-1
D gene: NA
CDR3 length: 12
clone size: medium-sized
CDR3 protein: CASRPRYNEQFF
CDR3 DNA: TGTGCCAGCAGGCCCCGATACAATGAGCAGTTCTTC

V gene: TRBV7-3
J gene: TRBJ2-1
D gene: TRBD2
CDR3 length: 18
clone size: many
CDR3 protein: CASSLTTSGGASKYEQFF
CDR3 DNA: TGTGCCAGCAGCTTAACGACTAGCGGGGGGGCCTCTAAGTATGAGCAGTTCTTC

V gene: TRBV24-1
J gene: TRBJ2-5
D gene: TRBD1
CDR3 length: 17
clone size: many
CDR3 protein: CATSENTPGQGLETQYF
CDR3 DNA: TGTGCCACCAGTGAAAACACTCCGGGACAGGGGTTAGAGACCCAGTACTTC

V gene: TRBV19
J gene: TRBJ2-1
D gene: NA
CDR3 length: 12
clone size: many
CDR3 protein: CASSVTSYEQFF
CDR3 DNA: TGTGCCAGTAGTGTGACTAGTTATGAGCAGTTCTTC

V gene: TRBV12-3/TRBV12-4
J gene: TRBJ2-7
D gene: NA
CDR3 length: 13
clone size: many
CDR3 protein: CASRQVGRYEQYF
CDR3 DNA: TGTGCCAGCAGACAGGTGGGGCGATACGAGCAGTACTTC

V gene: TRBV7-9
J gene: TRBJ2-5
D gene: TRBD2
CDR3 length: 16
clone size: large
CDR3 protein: CASSSLAGGPVETQYF
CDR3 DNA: TGTGCCAGCAGCTCATTAGCGGGAGGGCCAGTGGAGACCCAGTACTTC